The 32 T cell receptor beta chains reported below all come from one sample, sequenced in a study of spatial heterogeneity in lung cancer. Study outcomes and limitations: Tumoral mutation counts were tracked by counts of expanded intratumoral alpha and beta TCRs.

The antigens for these receptors are not known. Time point: sample taken at primary tumor resection. A single record per CDR3 protein comes from TCRdb applying MiXCR to the 5' RACE reads. The sample consists of 10,000 or so distinct CDR3 sequences, roughly 12% of them appearing once. The starting material was lung tumor tissue, obtained at surgery. These receptors were obtained from a male donor with early-stage non-small cell lung cancer.

This clonotype was counted many times. This beta chain turned up in a library designed for alpha chains; as an off-target read, its abundance says little. This chain joins TRBV10-3 and TRBJ2-5, with D perhaps TRBD1 (6 bases). Trimming stripped 0 bases from V and 3 bases from J, with 14 bases between. This CDR3 comprises 16 residues. The germline V gene encodes CDR1 ENHRY and CDR2 SYGVKD. CDR3 residues: CAISESAGASEETQYF. CDR3 coding DNA: TGTGCCATCAGTGAGTCTGCAGGGGCCTCGGAAGAGACCCAGTACTTC.

As regards this clonotype: This beta chain is a stray sequence in a library constructed for alpha chains; its clone size is not meaningful. The rearrangement uses TRBV12-3 or TRBV12-4 and TRBJ2-3; D tentatively fits TRBD1 or TRBD2 (5 bases each). Deletions cut 3 bases from V and 4 bases from J, with 17 bases between. This CDR3 region has 16 residues. CDR3 protein: CASSLWGSVGSDTQYF. CDR3 nucleotides: TGTGCCAGCAGTTTGTGGGGGAGTGTTGGCTCAGATACGCAGTATTTT.

Comments on this clonotype: This beta chain came through as a stray read in a library set up for alpha chains, and its size says little. The genes are TRBV10-3 and TRBJ1-5, with D possibly matching TRBD1 (5 bases). Germline CDR1 reads ENHRY; CDR2 reads SYGVKD. Trimming stripped 6 bases from V and 5 bases from J, with 11 bases between. CDR3 size: 13 residues. The CDR3 DNA reads TGTGCCATCAGGGACCGGGACGATCAGCCCCAGCATTTT. This gives the protein CAIRDRDDQPQHF.

This clonotype came up many times. For a library built for alpha chains, this beta chain is a stray read; little rests on its size. The gene calls are TRBV11-1 and TRBJ1-1; a weak D match, TRBD1 (6 bases). Trimming pared 1 base from V and 4 bases from J, leaving 13 bases between. The CDR3 has 15 residues. The germline V gene encodes CDR1 SGHAT and CDR2 FQDESV (reference sequence). Here the CDR3 DNA reads TGTGCCAGCAGCTTAGTAGCGGGGGGCAGCACTGAAGCTTTCTTT. Translating gives CASSLVAGGSTEAFF.

This clonotype was seen at least ten times. This beta chain is an off-target read within a library intended for alpha chains, so its frequency means little. The chain has TRBV2 and TRBJ1-6; D gene unclear. Germline loops: CDR1 SNHLY, CDR2 FYNNEI. This CDR3 comprises 14 residues. V lost 4 bases and J lost 14, with 18 bases in between. CDR3 sequence: CASSAAEITFALHF. The CDR3 coding sequence is TGTGCCAGCAGTGCAGCGGAGATCACCTTCGCCCTCCACTTT.

This clonotype was counted many times. This beta chain is an off-target read within a library intended for alpha chains, so its frequency means little. This chain joins TRBV11-2 and TRBJ2-4; maybe TRBD2 (5 bases). CDR3 length: 14 residues. Germline loops: CDR1 SGHAT, CDR2 FQNNGV. V gave up 1 base and J gave up 6 bases, with 10 bases separating them. CDR3 amino acids: CASSLGLMGNIQYF. The DNA of the CDR3 is TGTGCCAGCAGCTTAGGACTAATGGGAAACATTCAGTACTTC.

This clonotype was detected ten times or more. One end of the junction is discordant with germline, which a read error may explain. Being off target in a library aimed at alpha chains, this beta chain has a size of little meaning. The chain is built from TRBV28 and TRBJ1-3; D is unclear. The CDR3 is made up of 16 amino acids. Per the germline V gene, CDR1 is MDHEN and CDR2 is SYDVKM. The CDR3 region has the DNA TGTGCCAGCAGGTCGGCGGTCGGAACCTCTGGAGACACCATATATTTT. Its translation is CASRSAVGTSGDTIYF.

This clonotype is categorized as medium-sized. This beta chain appears as a stray read in a library generated for alpha chains; its size is not informative. The DNA of the CDR3 is TGTGCCAGCAGACCAACTAGTTATTCAGATACGCAGTATTTT. This codes for CASRPTSYSDTQYF. The chain has TRBV6-2 or TRBV6-3 and TRBJ2-3, with TRBD2 as a possible D gene (5 bases). The CDR3 runs to 14 residues. The V end lost 6 bases, the J end lost 4 bases, and 14 bases lay between the germline ends. Germline V gene data show CDR1 as MNHEY and CDR2 as SVGEGT.

Judged by abundance, this clonotype is medium-sized (0.01 to 0.1%). The library was built for alpha chains, so this beta chain is an off-target read and its size means little. The CDR3 sequence is CSGDSLTNTEAFF. The CDR3 DNA reads as TGCAGCGGGGACAGCTTAACGAACACTGAAGCTTTCTTT. This sequence joins TRBV29-1 and TRBJ1-1, with 7 bases identical to TRBD1. The CDR3 extends over 13 amino acids. Germline V CDR1 and CDR2: SQVTM, ANQGSEA. After removal of 7 bases from V and 1 base from J, the junction contained 6 bases not matched to a gene. The complete variable domain, with remaining parts taken from reference TRBV29-1 and TRBJ1-1, reads SAVISQKPSRDICQRGTSLTIQCQVDSQVTMMFWYRQQPGQSLTLIATANQGSEATYESGFVIDKFPISRPNLTFSTLTVSNMSPEDSSIYLCSGDSLTNTEAFFGQGTRLTVV.

Concerning this clonotype: Little can be read into the size of this beta chain, an off-target read in a library designed for alpha chains. For the CDR3, the DNA is TGTGCCAGTAGCACTAGCGGCACCTACAATGAGCAGTTCTTC. It specifies CASSTSGTYNEQFF. This rearrangement joins TRBV19 to TRBJ2-1; TRBD2 agrees at 8 bases. V was clipped by 6 bases and J by 2 bases; unmatched bases: 3. The germline CDR1 and CDR2 sequences are LNHDA and SQIVND (reference sequence). CDR3 length: 14 amino acids.

This clonotype occurred many times. In a library made to pick up alpha chains, this beta chain is a stray read with a size that means little. V and J are TRBV9 and TRBJ2-3; no firm D call. The V end was cut by 4 bases, the J end by 6 bases, with 12 bases between. The CDR3 spans 13 residues. Germline V lookup: CDR1 SGDLS, CDR2 YYNGEE. The CDR3 DNA reads as TGTGCCAGCAGCCCCGCCCGACCGGATACGCAGTATTTT. Protein product: CASSPARPDTQYF.

Only one count was recorded for this clonotype. This beta chain represents an off-target read in a library built for alpha chains; its size is of limited meaning. The chain recombines TRBV28 with TRBJ1-5, with TRBD1 as a possible D gene (6 bases). Germline V lookup: CDR1 MDHEN, CDR2 SYDVKM. There are 15 residues in the CDR3. V was trimmed by 5 bases and J by 0 bases, leaving 11 bases between them. The CDR3 spells CASSTHRDSNQPQHF. For the CDR3, the DNA is TGTGCCAGCAGTACCCACAGGGATAGCAATCAGCCCCAGCATTTT.

There are many counts of this clonotype. This beta chain is an unintended read in a library built for alpha chains; its size means little. CDR3: CASSLAQGFAEAFF. CDR3 in DNA: TGCGCCAGCAGCTTGGCACAGGGATTCGCTGAAGCTTTCTTT. V is TRBV5-1 and J is TRBJ1-1, with a tentative D call TRBD1 (6 bases). The CDR3 totals 14 residues. Trimming stripped 0 bases from V and 6 bases from J, with 12 bases between. CDR1 is SGHRS and CDR2 is YFSETQ in the germline V gene.

By share, this clonotype ranks as medium-sized (0.01 to 0.1%). This beta chain is an off-target read within a library intended for alpha chains, so its frequency means little. This rearrangement joins TRBV9 to TRBJ2-1, with a tentative D call TRBD1 (5 bases). Trimming stripped 4 bases from V and 1 base from J, with 12 bases between. The CDR3 has 15 residues. Germline values: CDR1 SGDLS, CDR2 YYNGEE. In DNA form, the CDR3 reads TGTGCCAGCAGCCGACAGACGGAGTCCTACAATGAGCAGTTCTTC. Residues: CASSRQTESYNEQFF.

By its share, this clonotype is medium-sized. For a library built for alpha chains, this beta chain is a stray read; little rests on its size. This chain uses TRBV12-3 or TRBV12-4 with TRBJ1-3; D unresolved. The CDR3 contains 14 residues. V lost 3 bases and J lost 0, with 6 bases in between. The CDR3 loop reads CASSLSVSGNTIYF. DNA of the CDR3: TGTGCCAGCAGTTTGTCAGTCTCTGGAAACACCATATATTTT.

This clonotype was recorded at least ten times. Because this beta chain is a stray read in a library intended to capture alpha chains, its abundance should not be given much weight. V usage is TRBV5-5 and J usage is TRBJ1-5; no clear D. The CDR3 is made up of 13 amino acids. Germline loops: CDR1 SGHKS, CDR2 YYEKEE (reference sequence). V was shortened by 1 base and J by 4 bases, with 6 bases between the two germline ends. This CDR3 is CASSLTVNQPQHF. The CDR3 DNA sequence: TGTGCCAGCAGCTTGACGGTTAATCAGCCCCAGCATTTT.

This clonotype is termed medium-sized. The library was built for alpha chains, so this beta chain is an off-target read and its size means little. This chain connects TRBV4-1 to TRBJ2-7, with D possibly being TRBD2 (6 bases). Germline values: CDR1 MGHRA, CDR2 YSYEKL. The V and J ends lost 1 base and 4 bases respectively, with 8 bases between them. This CDR3 spans 13 amino acids. The CDR3 region has the DNA TGCGCCAGCAGCCAAGCAGGGACTTACGAGCAGTACTTC. This translates into CASSQAGTYEQYF.

This clonotype was seen ten or more times. A library prepared for alpha chains yielded this beta chain as an off-target read; its size is of little meaning. J is TRBJ1-1 and V is TRBV7-2; 7 nucleotides line up with TRBD1. Germline trimming cut 1 base from V and 3 bases from J; bases unmatched to any gene: 2. The CDR3 totals 14 residues. Germline CDR1 and CDR2: SGHTA and FQGNSA. DNA of the CDR3: TGTGCCAGCAGCTTAGGGGACAGTGACACTGAAGCTTTCTTT. Translating it yields CASSLGDSDTEAFF.

This clonotype was detected ten times or more. Because this beta chain is a stray read in a library intended to capture alpha chains, its abundance should not be given much weight. The chain joins TRBV15 to TRBJ2-7; the match to TRBD1 covers 9 bases. Per germline, CDR1 LNHNV and CDR2 YYDKDF (reference sequence). This CDR3 is 13 amino acids long. V lost 3 bases and J lost 7; bases outside the gene matches: 4. CDR3 bases: TGTGCCACCAGCAGGGACAGGGGACGTGAGCAGTACTTC. Translating gives CATSRDRGREQYF.

This clonotype qualifies as medium-sized. Little can be read into the size of this beta chain, an off-target read in a library designed for alpha chains. This chain joins TRBV29-1 and TRBJ2-3; TRBD2 matches at 7 bases. V was clipped by 4 bases and J by 4 bases; unmatched bases: 5. Germline CDR1 is SQVTM and CDR2 is ANQGSEA. The CDR3 consists of 13 residues. CDR3 loop: CSVGVGGADTQYF. CDR3 coding DNA: TGCAGCGTTGGGGTGGGGGGGGCAGATACGCAGTATTTT.

This clonotype came up many times. This beta chain turned up in a library designed for alpha chains; as an off-target read, its abundance says little. The chain uses TRBV6-5 and TRBJ1-6; D unclear. Germline lookup yields CDR1 MNHEY and CDR2 SVGAGI. The CDR3 is 18 amino acids. Trimming took 0 bases from V and 5 from J, leaving 17 bases between them. The CDR3 DNA sequence: TGTGCCAGCAGTTACTCTATGATGGCAGCCTTAGATAATTCACCCCTCCACTTT. It encodes CASSYSMMAALDNSPLHF.

This clonotype was detected ten times or more. This beta chain slipped into a library made for alpha chains as a stray read, so its size is not meaningful. The chain links TRBV18 to TRBJ1-4; tentative D call: TRBD1 (5 bases). CDR1 KGHSH and CDR2 LQKENI come from the germline V gene. The CDR3 runs to 16 residues. V lost 0 bases to trimming and J lost 12 bases, with 20 bases between them. The CDR3 loop reads CASSPPFGGREEELFF. The CDR3 DNA sequence: TGTGCCAGCTCACCACCGTTTGGGGGACGCGAAGAGGAACTGTTTTTT.

This clonotype was recorded many times. This beta chain lies outside the target of a library built for alpha chains; its clone size means little. The rearrangement uses TRBV20-1 and TRBJ2-3; TRBD2 matches at 12 bases. Germline-derived CDR1 and CDR2 are DFQATT and SNEGSKA (reference sequence). V shed 6 bases and J 2 bases; nucleotides not matched to a gene: 9. The CDR3 contains 16 residues. The CDR3 DNA follows: TGCAGTGCCAGCCGGCTAGCGGGAGGGCCCACAGATACGCAGTATTTT. Translation gives CSASRLAGGPTDTQYF.

With regard to this clonotype: Since the library was made to target alpha chains, this beta chain is a stray read and its abundance is not meaningful. J is TRBJ2-7 and V is TRBV20-1; D unresolved. The CDR3 contains 15 residues. Trimming stripped 3 bases from V and 4 bases from J, with 19 bases between. Per germline, CDR1 DFQATT and CDR2 SNEGSKA (reference sequence). The CDR3 region has the DNA TGCAGTGCTAGTGCTTCGGACCTCGTCCCGTACGAGCAGTACTTC. It specifies CSASASDLVPYEQYF.

By sample fraction, this clonotype is medium-sized. In a library made to pick up alpha chains, this beta chain is a stray read with a size that means little. The gene calls are TRBV7-8 and TRBJ2-1, with 7 bases that match TRBD2. The CDR3 covers 15 residues. Trimming removed 0 bases from V and 6 bases from J; junction bases left unmatched: 5. In germline, CDR1 is SGHVS, CDR2 FQNEAQ. CDR3 nucleotide sequence: TGTGCCAGCAGCTTAGCGTCTAGCGGAAGCAATGAGCAGTTCTTC. Protein product: CASSLASSGSNEQFF.

This clonotype was picked up many times. Within a library made for alpha chains, this beta chain is off target, and its count is uninformative. J is TRBJ2-1 and V is TRBV24-1; 7 bases are shared with TRBD1. The trim removed 7 bases at V and 7 bases at J, leaving 3 bases unmatched. CDR1 is KGHDR, CDR2 SFDVKD, per germline. This CDR3 region has 12 residues. DNA of the CDR3: TGTGCCACCAGCCAGGGGGTGAATGAGCAGTTCTTC. Amino acids: CATSQGVNEQFF.

Sample share makes this clonotype medium-sized (0.01 to 0.1%). This beta chain lies outside the target of a library built for alpha chains; its clone size means little. The V and J genes are TRBV11-2 and TRBJ1-5; D is undetermined. Trimming shortened V by 0 bases and J by 8 bases, and 14 bases separated the two germline ends. The CDR3 consists of 15 residues. Germline CDR1 reads SGHAT; CDR2 reads FQNNGV. DNA of the CDR3: TGTGCCAGCAGCTTAGATGGGTCTGGCGTGAAGCCCCAGCATTTT. It is translated as CASSLDGSGVKPQHF.

In its sample, this clonotype was seen a few times. In a library made to pick up alpha chains, this beta chain is a stray read with a size that means little. This chain uses TRBV6-5 with TRBJ1-4; D gene uncertain. The CDR3 runs 15 residues. Trimming left V 0 bases short and J 8 bases short, with 13 bases between. From germline, CDR1 is MNHEY and CDR2 SVGAGI. This chain's CDR3 is CASSYSTGIQEKLFF. CDR3 in DNA: TGTGCCAGCAGTTACTCGACGGGGATTCAGGAAAAACTGTTTTTT.

Sample share makes this clonotype medium-sized. This beta chain came through as a stray read in a library set up for alpha chains, and its size says little. The V gene is TRBV9, the J gene TRBJ2-1; 10 bases match TRBD2. CDR3 size: 18 residues. Germline V gene lookup returns CDR1 SGDLS and CDR2 YYNGEE. Germline trimming cut 0 bases from V and 6 bases from J; bases unmatched to any gene: 12. This CDR3 reads CASSVGTTLAGVSNEQFF. The CDR3 nucleotides read TGTGCCAGCAGCGTAGGGACCACGCTAGCGGGAGTTAGCAATGAGCAGTTCTTC.

This clonotype was seen many times. Found in a library prepared for alpha chains, this beta chain is an off-target read, and its abundance has little meaning. The chain links TRBV20-1 to TRBJ1-2; D remains ambiguous. This CDR3 comprises 15 residues. Trimming stripped 2 bases from V and 7 bases from J, with 20 bases between. The germline V gene encodes CDR1 DFQATT and CDR2 SNEGSKA (reference sequence). CDR3 protein: CSARPTDSHWAGYTF. CDR3 bases: TGCAGTGCTAGACCAACGGACTCACATTGGGCTGGCTACACCTTC.

This clonotype was recorded many times. A library made for alpha chains picked up this beta chain off target, so its size means little. The chain carries TRBV6-1 and TRBJ2-3; the match to TRBD2 covers 12 bases. Germline lookup yields CDR1 MNHNS and CDR2 SASEGT. Germline trimming cut 5 bases from V and 1 base from J; bases unmatched to any gene: 1. The CDR3 spans 15 residues. Here the CDR3 DNA reads TGTGCCAGCAGTAGGACTAGCGGGGGCACAGATACGCAGTATTTT. As protein: CASSRTSGGTDTQYF.

The table lists this clonotype with many counts. Because this beta chain is a stray read in a library intended to capture alpha chains, its abundance should not be given much weight. The chain has TRBV10-3 and TRBJ1-2; 9 nucleotides agree with TRBD1. There are 14 residues in the CDR3. CDR1 and CDR2 (germline): ENHRY, SYGVKD. V lost 6 bases and J lost 5; bases outside the gene matches: 7. Here the CDR3 DNA reads TGTGCCATCAGATGGACAGGGGCGAAGTATGGCTACACCTTC. Residues: CAIRWTGAKYGYTF.